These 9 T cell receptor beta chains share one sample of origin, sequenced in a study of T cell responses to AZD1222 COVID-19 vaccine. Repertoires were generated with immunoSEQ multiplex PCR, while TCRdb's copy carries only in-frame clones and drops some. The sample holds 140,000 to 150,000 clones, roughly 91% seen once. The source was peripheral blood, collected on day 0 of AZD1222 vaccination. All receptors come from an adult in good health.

CDR3 amino acids: CASSPGIEGYTF. For the CDR3, the DNA is TGTGCCAGCTCACCAGGGATAGAAGGCTACACCTTC. The V and J genes are TRBV18 and TRBJ1-2; D call uncertain. The length of the CDR3 is 12 residues. V was cut by 2 bases and J by 8 bases, with 9 bases left in between. Germline CDR1 and CDR2: KGHSH and LQKENI.

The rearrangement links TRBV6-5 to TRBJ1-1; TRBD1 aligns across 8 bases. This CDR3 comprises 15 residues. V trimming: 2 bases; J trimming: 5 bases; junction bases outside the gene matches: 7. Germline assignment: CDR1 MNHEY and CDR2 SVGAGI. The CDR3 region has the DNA TGTGCCAGCAGTTACCAGGCAGGGGGCTGGACTGAAGCTTTCTTT. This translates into CASSYQAGGWTEAFF.

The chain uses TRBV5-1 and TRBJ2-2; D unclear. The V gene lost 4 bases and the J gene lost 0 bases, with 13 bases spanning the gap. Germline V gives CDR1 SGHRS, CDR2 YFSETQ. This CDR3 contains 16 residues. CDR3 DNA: TGCGCCAGCAGCCTACCCGGGCTCGCGAACACCGGGGAGCTGTTTTTT. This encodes CASSLPGLANTGELFF.

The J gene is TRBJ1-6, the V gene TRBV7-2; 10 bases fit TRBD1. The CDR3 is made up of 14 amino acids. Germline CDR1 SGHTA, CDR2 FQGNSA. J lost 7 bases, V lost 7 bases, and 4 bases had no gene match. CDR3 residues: CASTGQGVNSPLHF. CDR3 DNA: TGTGCCAGCACCGGACAGGGGGTAAATTCACCCCTCCACTTT.

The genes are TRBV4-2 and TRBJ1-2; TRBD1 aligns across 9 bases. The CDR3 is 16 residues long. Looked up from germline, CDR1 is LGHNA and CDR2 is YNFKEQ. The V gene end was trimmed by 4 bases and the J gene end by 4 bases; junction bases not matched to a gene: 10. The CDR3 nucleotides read TGTGCCAGCAGCCTCCGCCGGGACAGGGAGCTCTATGGCTACACCTTC. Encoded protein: CASSLRRDRELYGYTF.

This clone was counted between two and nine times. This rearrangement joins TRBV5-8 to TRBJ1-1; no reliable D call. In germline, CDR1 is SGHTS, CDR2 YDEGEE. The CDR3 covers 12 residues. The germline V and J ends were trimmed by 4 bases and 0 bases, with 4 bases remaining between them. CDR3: CASSAVNTEAFF. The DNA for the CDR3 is TGTGCCAGCAGCGCGGTGAACACTGAAGCTTTCTTT.

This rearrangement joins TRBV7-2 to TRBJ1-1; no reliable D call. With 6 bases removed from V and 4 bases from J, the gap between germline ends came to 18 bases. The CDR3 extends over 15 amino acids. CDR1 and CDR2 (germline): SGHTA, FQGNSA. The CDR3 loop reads CASSFNTRRGTEAFF. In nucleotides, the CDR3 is TGTGCCAGCAGTTTCAACACCCGGCGGGGCACTGAAGCTTTCTTT.

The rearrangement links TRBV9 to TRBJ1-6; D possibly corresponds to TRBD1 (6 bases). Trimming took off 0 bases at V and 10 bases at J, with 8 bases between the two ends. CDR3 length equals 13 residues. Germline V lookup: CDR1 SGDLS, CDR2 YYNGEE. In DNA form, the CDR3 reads TGTGCCAGCAGCGTAGGGGGGGCCTCACCCCTCCACTTT. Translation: CASSVGGASPLHF.

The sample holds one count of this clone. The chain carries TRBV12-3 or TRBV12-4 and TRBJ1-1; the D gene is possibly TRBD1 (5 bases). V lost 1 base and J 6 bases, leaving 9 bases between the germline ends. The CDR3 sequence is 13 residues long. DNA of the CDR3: TGTGCCAGCAGTTTAGTAAGAGGGGCTGAAGCTTTCTTT. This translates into CASSLVRGAEAFF.